This T cell receptor (beta chain) was documented in a study of metastatic and nonmetastatic thyroid tumors. The overall study: It was across blood and tumor or nodule tissue from malignant and benign thyroid patients that repertoires were compared. General study findings and limits: According to reports, the diversity of TCR beta was significantly higher in malignant thyroid tumors than in benign nodules, and this held in both blood and tumor samples.

V was clipped by 6 bases and J by 8 bases, with 17 bases between them. Germline CDR1 and CDR2: MNHEY and SVGEGT. The CDR3 totals 14 residues. Concerning this clone itself: No antigen is known for it.

Authors' methods: Using the CDR3 differences seen across clinicopathological groups, the authors built a distant-metastasis classifier for papillary thyroid cancer, which was meant to discriminate distant-metastatic patients. TCRdb re-called the PCR reads via MiXCR. Clone size and V and J calls follow TCRdb, not the original study. The repertoire holds 6,100 or so clones, with approximately 29% as singletons. No patient had received any treatment before thyroid surgery. This clonotype originated in a female donor with papillary thyroid cancer or a benign thyroid nodule (not recorded which). Some clones in this sample may be carry-over from other donors' samples. The sample was tumor tissue. This chain joins TRBV6-2 or TRBV6-3 and TRBJ2-1, with TRBD1 as a possible D gene (6 bases). The CDR3, as DNA: TGTGCCAGCAGCCCGCACCCTCGACAGGATGAGCAGTTCTTC. Amino acid sequence: CASSPHPRQDEQFF.